A selection of T cell receptor beta chains follows, all from one sample in a study of siplizumab effects on memory and regulatory T cells. Antigens of these TCRs are unknown. This table comes from immunoSEQ multiplex PCR, and its TCRdb copy is limited to in-frame clones, with some not included. The sample has 15,000 to 20,000 clones, roughly two fifths seen once. Material for sequencing was CFSE-low (dividing) CD4+ T cells sorted from an allogeneic mixed lymphocyte reaction. The source of these receptors is a human donor in good health; the cells came from an allogeneic mixed lymphocyte reaction. Some clones in this sample may be carry-over from other donors' samples. The CDR3 runs from the conserved cysteine through the conserved F or W. The D gene is left open where the match is weak. Size values are once, few and many counts, or a class for expanded clones, and some rows have none.

abundance,d_gene,v_gene,j_gene,CDR3nt,CDR3aa
many,TRBD1,TRBV9,TRBJ1-2,TGTGCCAGCAGCTCTTTGGGACAGGGTGGGTTTGGCTACACCTTC,CASSSLGQGGFGYTF
-,TRBD2,TRBV5-5,TRBJ2-5,TGTGCCAGCAGCTGGAGGCTAGCGGGGGGCCAAGAGACCCAGTACTTC,CASSWRLAGGQETQYF
few,-,TRBV6-1,TRBJ1-4,TGTGCCAGCAGTGGGACGGCCCGAGGGAATGAAAAACTGTTTTTT,CASSGTARGNEKLFF
-,TRBD1,TRBV7-9,TRBJ2-7,TGTGCCAGCAGCGCCCTTGGGACAGGGATCAACGAGCAGTACTTC,CASSALGTGINEQYF
-,TRBD1,TRBV29-1,TRBJ1-2,TGCAGCGTTGAAGGGACAGGGGGCCGGGGCTACACCTTC,CSVEGTGGRGYTF
-,TRBD1,TRBV7-8,TRBJ1-1,TGTGCCAGCAGGTGGCTGGGACAGGAAGCTTTCTTT,CASRWLGQEAFF
few,TRBD2,TRBV4-1,TRBJ2-7,TGCGCCAGCAGCCGCGAGACTAGCGGGAGCTCCTACGAGCAGTACTTC,CASSRETSGSSYEQYF
-,-,TRBV6-5,TRBJ1-4,TGTGCCAGCAGTGAATGGGTTAGGGAAAAACTGTTTTTT,CASSEWVREKLFF
-,-,TRBV10-2,TRBJ2-3,TGCGCCAGCAGTCGGGGGAAAGGGACAGATACGCAGTATTTT,CASSRGKGTDTQYF
-,-,TRBV12-5,TRBJ1-1,TGTGCTAGTGTCTTAGGGGAGTGGGCTGAAGCTTTCTTT,CASVLGEWAEAFF
few,-,TRBV6-6,TRBJ2-1,TGTGCCAGCAGTTACCTTAATAAGCAGTTCTTC,CASSYLNKQFF
-,-,TRBV5-1,TRBJ2-7,TGCGCCAGCAGCTTGTCCTTGACCTCCTACGAGCAGTACTTC,CASSLSLTSYEQYF
-,-,TRBV7-2,TRBJ1-5,TGTGCCAGCAGCATCAGGGGCGATCAGCCCCAGCATTTT,CASSIRGDQPQHF
many,TRBD1,TRBV19,TRBJ1-2,TGTGCCAGTAACGACAGGGCTGGCTACACCTTC,CASNDRAGYTF
-,-,TRBV2,TRBJ1-1,TGTGCCAGCAGTTACAGGGTGAACACTGAAGCTTTCTTT,CASSYRVNTEAFF
few,-,TRBV25-1,TRBJ2-7,TGTGCCAGCAGTGAATGGGCGAGCTACGAGCAGTACTTC,CASSEWASYEQYF
few,TRBD2,TRBV10-3,TRBJ2-2,TGTGCCATCAGCGGGACTAGCGGGGTTAACACCGGGGAGCTGTTTTTT,CAISGTSGVNTGELFF
-,TRBD1,TRBV4-1,TRBJ2-7,TGCGCCAGCTCCCGGTCTGTTGGCGGGGACAGGGTCTACGAGCAGTACTTC,CASSRSVGGDRVYEQYF
-,TRBD1,TRBV5-4,TRBJ2-5,TGTGCCAGCAGCTTGCCGACAGGGGGGACCCAGTACTTC,CASSLPTGGTQYF